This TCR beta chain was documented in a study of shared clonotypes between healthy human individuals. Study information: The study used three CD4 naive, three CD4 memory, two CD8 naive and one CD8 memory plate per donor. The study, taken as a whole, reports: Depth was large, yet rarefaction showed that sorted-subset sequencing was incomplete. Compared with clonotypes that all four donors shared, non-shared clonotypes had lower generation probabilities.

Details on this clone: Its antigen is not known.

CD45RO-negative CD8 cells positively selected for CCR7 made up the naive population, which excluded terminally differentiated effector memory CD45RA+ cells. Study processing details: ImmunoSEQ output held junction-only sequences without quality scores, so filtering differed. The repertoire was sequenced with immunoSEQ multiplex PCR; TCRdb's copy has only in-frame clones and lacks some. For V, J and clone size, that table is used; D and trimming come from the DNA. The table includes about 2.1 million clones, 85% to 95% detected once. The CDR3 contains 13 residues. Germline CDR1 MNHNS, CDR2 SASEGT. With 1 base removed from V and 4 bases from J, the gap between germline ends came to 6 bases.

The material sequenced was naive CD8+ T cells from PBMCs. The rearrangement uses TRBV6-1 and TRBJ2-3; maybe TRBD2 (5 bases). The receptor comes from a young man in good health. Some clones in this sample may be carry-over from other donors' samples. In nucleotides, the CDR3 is TGTGCCAGCAGTGAAGTGAGGGCAGATACGCAGTATTTT. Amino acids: CASSEVRADTQYF.